This T cell receptor (beta chain) was identified during a study of T cells in Graves' hyperthyroidism and ophthalmopathy. RNA transcripts served as the template for amplifying TCR beta CDR3 regions. TCR CDR3 regions were first amplified by RT-PCR with HTBI primers. From the multiplex PCR reads, TCRdb called clonotypes with MiXCR, one entry per CDR3 protein. The table has approximately 640,000 distinct CDR3 sequences, 15% to 20% seen once; the top ten hold 15% to 17%. The V gene's germline CDR1 is MNHEY and CDR2 SVGEGT. V was cut by 2 bases and J by 2 bases, with 12 bases left in between. The CDR3 runs to 16 residues.

The clonotype originates from a man over 45 with Graves' hyperthyroidism. Sequencing was carried out using blood. The J gene is TRBJ2-2, the V gene TRBV6-2 or TRBV6-3; D is ambiguous. The CDR3 bases are TGTGCCAGCAGTTACGAGGTGGGAAGCAACACCGGGGAGCTGTTTTTT. Its translation is CASSYEVGSNTGELFF.